The table lists the clone carrying this T cell receptor beta chain with a count of one. These data originate in a study of blood T cell repertoires in COVID-19. Study at large: The samples span acute and convalescent COVID-19 from the United States, Italy and Spain. Sample material is recorded as cDNA or gDNA derived from T cells, B-cell-depleted T cells, or PBMCs.

Per the study methods: Nucleated cell counts were estimated from reference gene primer amplification. Profiled with immunoSEQ multiplex PCR; TCRdb holds only in-frame clones, not every one. V and J calls and clone size are given by that table; D and trimming were obtained from the DNA. The data hold approximately 90,000 clones, with roughly 80% observed a single time. This sequence was found in a man aged 55 to 70 with acute or convalescent COVID-19. The specimen sequenced was peripheral blood.

CDR3 sequence reads: CASSPVSSSGNTIYF. Here the CDR3 DNA reads TGTGCCAGCTCACCAGTATCGAGCTCTGGAAACACCATATATTTT. The chain couples TRBV18 to TRBJ1-3; no firm D call. The germline gives CDR1 KGHSH, CDR2 LQKENI. Trimming cost V 2 bases and J 0 bases, with 8 bases left between them. This CDR3 has 15 residues.